The next 9 T cell receptor beta chains were all read from a single sample in a study of T cells in Graves' hyperthyroidism and ophthalmopathy. Using RNA transcripts as the source, TCR beta CDR3 regions were amplified. Researchers ran a first-round RT-PCR on the TCR CDR3 using the HTBI primer set. TCRdb redid the calling of the multiplex PCR reads with MiXCR, one entry per CDR3 protein. The sample carries roughly 300,000 distinct CDR3 sequences, under 25% recorded once. The sequencing sample was made of blood. These receptors all come from a woman in her forties or fifties with Graves' hyperthyroidism.

V gene TRBV19 combines with J gene TRBJ1-5; D remains ambiguous. The germline V gene has CDR1 LNHDA and CDR2 SQIVND (reference sequence). Between the trimmed V and J ends, which lost 3 bases and 6 bases, there was a span of 12 bases. CDR3 size: 14 residues. CDR3 amino acids: CASSIVSQFQPQHF. CDR3 DNA: TGTGCCAGTAGTATCGTCTCCCAATTTCAGCCCCAGCATTTT. Full variable domain (outside the CDR3, taken from reference TRBV19 and TRBJ1-5): DGGITQSPKYLFRKEGQNVTLSCEQNLNHDAMYWYRQDPGQGLRLIYYSQIVNDFQKGDIAEGYSVSREKKESFPLTVTSAQKNPTAFYLCASSIVSQFQPQHFGDGTRLSIL.

This clonotype was found many times. The rearrangement uses TRBV7-8 and TRBJ1-5; TRBD1 agrees at 8 bases. After removal of 1 base from V and 1 base from J, the junction contained 3 bases not matched to a gene. CDR1 and CDR2 from the germline V gene are SGHVS and FQNEAQ. The CDR3 is 16 residues long. In nucleotides, the CDR3 is TGTGCCAGCAGCTTAGGGGCAGGGGGCAGCAATCAGCCCCAGCATTTT. This gives the protein CASSLGAGGSNQPQHF.

This clonotype has at least ten counts. The chain links TRBV20-1 to TRBJ2-1; D is ambiguous. The CDR3 has 11 amino acids. Germline V gives CDR1 DFQATT, CDR2 SNEGSKA (reference sequence). The V end lost 2 bases, the J end lost 10 bases, and 9 bases lay between the germline ends. The CDR3 loop reads CSARNPREQFF. CDR3 DNA: TGCAGTGCTAGAAACCCCAGGGAGCAGTTCTTC.

This clonotype was observed once. The rearrangement joins TRBV3-1 to TRBJ2-1; D is unresolved. The CDR3 runs to 12 residues. Trimming cost V 4 bases and J 10 bases, with 11 bases left between them. Germline CDR1 is LGHDT and CDR2 is YNNKEL (reference sequence). Written as DNA, the CDR3 is TGTGCCAGCAGCCTTCTATCGGCCGAGCAGTTCTTC. Translated, it gives CASSLLSAEQFF.

The J gene is TRBJ2-5, the V gene TRBV6-2 or TRBV6-3; D remains unclear. With 4 bases removed from V and 5 bases from J, the gap between germline ends came to 11 bases. The V gene's germline CDR1 is MNHEY and CDR2 SVGEGT. This CDR3 is 13 amino acids long. The CDR3 reads CASSSLDEETQYF. The DNA of the CDR3 is TGTGCCAGCAGTTCCTTGGACGAGGAGACCCAGTACTTC.

This clonotype was seen repeatedly, ten times or more. This chain joins TRBV28 and TRBJ2-7; TRBD2 matches at 7 bases. Germline V gives CDR1 MDHEN, CDR2 SYDVKM. This CDR3 is built from 14 residues. V lost 2 bases to trimming and J lost 5 bases; unmatched junction nucleotides: 6. The CDR3 bases are TGTGCCAGCAGTTTAAGCGGGATGCAGCACGAGCAGTACTTC. This gives the protein CASSLSGMQHEQYF.

The rearrangement uses TRBV9 and TRBJ2-7, with no clear D. This CDR3 comprises 14 residues. Germline CDR1 and CDR2: SGDLS and YYNGEE. V was clipped by 4 bases and J by 2 bases, with 13 bases between them. Here the CDR3 reads CASSPEGGPYEQYF. As DNA, the CDR3 is TGTGCCAGCAGCCCCGAAGGTGGACCCTACGAGCAGTACTTC.

J is TRBJ2-1 and V is TRBV25-1; 12 bases align to TRBD2. CDR1 MGHDK and CDR2 SYGVNS come from the germline V gene. After removal of 0 bases from V and 0 bases from J, the junction contained 12 bases not matched to a gene. The CDR3 extends over 21 amino acids. CDR3 residues: CASSEYSTSGRTSNSYNEQFF. Here the CDR3 DNA reads TGTGCCAGCAGTGAATATTCGACTAGCGGGAGAACTTCGAACTCCTACAATGAGCAGTTCTTC.

This clonotype was counted many times. This chain connects TRBV3-1 to TRBJ2-1, with 8 bases matching TRBD2. V shed 2 bases and J 6 bases; nucleotides not matched to a gene: 0. The CDR3 runs to 13 residues. Germline CDR1 is LGHDT and CDR2 is YNNKEL (reference sequence). The chain's CDR3 is CASSQLAGNEQFF. The DNA for the CDR3 is TGTGCCAGCAGCCAACTAGCGGGCAATGAGCAGTTCTTC.